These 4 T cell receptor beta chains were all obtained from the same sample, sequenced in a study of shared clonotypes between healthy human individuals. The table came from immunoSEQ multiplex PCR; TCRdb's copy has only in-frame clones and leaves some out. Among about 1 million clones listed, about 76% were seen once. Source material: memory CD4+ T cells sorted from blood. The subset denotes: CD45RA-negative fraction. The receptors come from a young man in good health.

The DNA of the CDR3 is TGTGCCAGCAGCAAAGAGGCGGATAGCAATCAGCCCCAGCATTTT. As protein: CASSKEADSNQPQHF. The chain is built from TRBV21-1 and TRBJ1-5. TRBV21-1 is reported as a pseudogene. This CDR3 has 15 amino acids.

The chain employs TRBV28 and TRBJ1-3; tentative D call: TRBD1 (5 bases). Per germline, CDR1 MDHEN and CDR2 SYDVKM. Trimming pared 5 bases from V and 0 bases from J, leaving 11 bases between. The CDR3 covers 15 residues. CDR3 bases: TGTGCCAGCAGTAATCAGGGTTCCTCTGGAAACACCATATATTTT. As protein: CASSNQGSSGNTIYF.

The CDR3 DNA sequence: TGCGCCAGCAGCTGGATGGGTGGGGGCACTGAAGCTTTCTTT. Translated, it gives CASSWMGGGTEAFF. The rearrangement joins TRBV5-1 to TRBJ1-1; maybe TRBD1 (5 bases). Germline V lookup: CDR1 SGHRS, CDR2 YFSETQ. V was clipped by 3 bases and J by 4 bases, with 13 bases between them. The CDR3 runs 14 residues.

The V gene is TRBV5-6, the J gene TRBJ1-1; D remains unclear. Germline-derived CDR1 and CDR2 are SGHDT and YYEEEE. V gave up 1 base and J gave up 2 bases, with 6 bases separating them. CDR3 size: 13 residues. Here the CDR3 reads CASSLSRNTEAFF. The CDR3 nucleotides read TGTGCCAGCAGCTTGTCCAGAAACACTGAAGCTTTCTTT.